Sequencing of this TCR beta chain was carried out in a study of blood T cell repertoires in COVID-19. Study-level background: The United States, Italy and Spain supplied acute and convalescent COVID-19 samples. The analysed material was cDNA or gDNA that came from T cells, B-cell-depleted T cells, or PBMCs.

As originally analysed: Amplification from reference gene primers served as the basis for estimated nucleated cell counts. TCRdb's copy holds only in-frame clones and misses some; the assay was immunoSEQ multiplex PCR. V and J calls and clone size come straight from that table; D and trimming were deduced from the DNA. The table includes 250,000 to 300,000 clones, around 86% detected once. This CDR3 has 12 amino acids. From germline, CDR1 is SGHRS and CDR2 YFSETQ. The V end lost 2 bases, the J end lost 1 base, and 3 bases lay between the germline ends. The source material was peripheral blood. The sequence derives from a woman aged 55 to 70 with active or convalescent COVID-19. The chain combines TRBV5-1 with TRBJ1-1; the D is unclear. CDR3 in amino acids: CASSFQNTEAFF. The CDR3, as DNA: TGCGCCAGCAGCTTTCAGAACACTGAAGCTTTCTTT.